Sequencing of this TCR beta chain was carried out in a study of identical twins. Study-level points and caveats: The degree of excess twin sharing was weaker in beta out-of-frame sequences.

V dropped 5 bases and J dropped 3; count of bases not matched to a gene: 3. The CDR3 loop spans 13 amino acids. This clonotype was seen at least ten times. Its antigen is undetermined. Unique molecular identifiers were in the cDNA, with template-switch universal primer binding. MiXCR, run by TCRdb on the 5' RACE reads, gives a single entry per CDR3 protein. The profile shows about 690,000 distinct CDR3 sequences, approximately 6% of them singletons. This clonotype was obtained from a man aged 18 to 30 in good health. V and J are TRBV12-3 or TRBV12-4 and TRBJ2-7, with 8 bases matching TRBD1. The sequenced material came from naive T cells sorted from blood. CDR3 DNA sequence: TGTGCCAGCAGTCGGACAGGGATCTACGAGCAGTACGTC. Encoded protein: CASSRTGIYEQYV.